Listed below are T cell receptor beta chains from one sample, sequenced in a study of T cells in Graves' hyperthyroidism and ophthalmopathy. TCRdb re-derived calls from the multiplex PCR reads in MiXCR, one entry per CDR3 protein. Altogether about 560,000 distinct CDR3 sequences are present, 12% to 15% being singletons, with the ten largest covering about 14%. Source material: blood. These receptors all come from a woman aged 40 to 50 with Graves' hyperthyroidism. CDR3s include the opening cysteine and the closing phenylalanine or tryptophan. A D gene is named only where the DNA matches it firmly. Some rows have no size entry. The others give once, few or many, or a class for an expanded clone.

.,TRBV12-3/TRBV12-4,TRBJ1-2,.,TGTGCCAGCAGTTTCATTATGGGGGGTGACTATGGCTACACCTTC,CASSFIMGGDYGYTF
few,TRBV3-1,TRBJ2-5,.,TGTGCCAACAGCCAAGGAGGGGGGATCAGCAAGACCCAGTACTTC,CANSQGGGISKTQYF
many,TRBV2,TRBJ1-5,.,TGTGCCAGCAACGTAGGTCTTGATCAGCCCCAGCATTTT,CASNVGLDQPQHF
many,TRBV2,TRBJ1-4,TRBD1,TGTGCCAGCAGTGGACAGGGGGCGGCTGAAAAACTGTTTTTT,CASSGQGAAEKLFF
few,TRBV28,TRBJ2-7,.,TGTGCCAGCAGGGCCCCCCAAAGTTACGAGCAGTACTTC,CASRAPQSYEQYF
.,TRBV5-1,TRBJ1-1,TRBD1,TGCGCCAGCAGCTTGGGTAGGGGGCTAAGTAGCACTGAAGCTTTCTTT,CASSLGRGLSSTEAFF
few,TRBV15,TRBJ1-1,.,TGTGCCACCAGCAGAGAGTGGGGCACTGAAGCTTTCTTT,CATSREWGTEAFF
many,TRBV30,TRBJ1-1,.,TGTGCCTGGAGCAGGACAGTTCCGAACACTGAAGCTTTCTTT,CAWSRTVPNTEAFF
few,TRBV4-1,TRBJ2-7,TRBD2,TGCGCCAGCAGCCAAGATTGGCGGGGGGGCTACGAGCAGTACTTC,CASSQDWRGGYEQYF
.,TRBV14,TRBJ1-4,TRBD1,TGTGCCAGCAGCCATCAGGACAGGGTTGATGAAAAACTGTTTTTT,CASSHQDRVDEKLFF
many,TRBV6-1,TRBJ2-5,.,TGTGCCAGCAGAGCAAGGGATTCCCAAGAGACCCAGTACTTC,CASRARDSQETQYF
few,TRBV14,TRBJ1-3,.,TGTGCCAGCAGCCAGGCCGGCTACTCTGGAAACACCATATATTTT,CASSQAGYSGNTIYF
few,TRBV4-2,TRBJ1-1,TRBD1,TGTGCCAGCAGCCAACCCGGGACAGAAACTAACACTGAAGCTTTCTTT,CASSQPGTETNTEAFF
many,TRBV5-1,TRBJ2-3,.,TGCGCCAGCAGCTTGGGTTCGACAGGTACGGATACGCAGTATTTT,CASSLGSTGTDTQYF
many,TRBV10-2,TRBJ2-7,TRBD1,TGCGCCAGCAGTGTGTACCGGGACAGGGACTCCTACGAGCAGTACTTC,CASSVYRDRDSYEQYF
few,TRBV14,TRBJ2-2,TRBD1,TGTGCCAGCGGAACCGGGACAGGAACCGGGGAGCTGTTTTTT,CASGTGTGTGELFF
many,TRBV6-1,TRBJ2-7,.,TGTGCCAGCAGTGAAAGAAGGACCTGGGACGAGCAGTACTTC,CASSERRTWDEQYF
many,TRBV7-2,TRBJ2-1,TRBD2,TGTGCCAGCACCACTAGCGTGGGACTAGCGGGATACAATGAGCAGTTCTTC,CASTTSVGLAGYNEQFF
many,TRBV12-3/TRBV12-4,TRBJ1-2,TRBD1,TGTGCCAGCAGTCCCCCCATGGGACAGAACTATGGCTACACCTTC,CASSPPMGQNYGYTF
.,TRBV27,TRBJ1-4,.,TGTGCCAGCAGTCAAATCCAGGGAGGGGAAAAACTGTTTTTT,CASSQIQGGEKLFF
many,TRBV18,TRBJ2-2,.,TGTGCCAGCTCACCAAGGAGTACAAACACCGGGGAGCTGTTTTTT,CASSPRSTNTGELFF
many,TRBV5-1,TRBJ2-7,TRBD1,TGCGCCAGCAGCTTGGCCAGACAGGGGAAAATCTACGAGCAGTACTTC,CASSLARQGKIYEQYF
.,TRBV6-1,TRBJ2-5,.,TGTGCCGGCCAACAGTGGGAGACCCAGTACTTC,CAGQQWETQYF
many,TRBV12-3/TRBV12-4,TRBJ2-7,TRBD1,TGTGCCAGCAGTCCTCGCACTACAGGGGCCGAGCAGTACTTC,CASSPRTTGAEQYF
many,TRBV12-3/TRBV12-4,TRBJ1-3,.,TGTGCCAGCAGTACAAGGCAATCTGGAAACACCATATATTTT,CASSTRQSGNTIYF
many,TRBV5-5,TRBJ2-2,.,TGTGCCAGCAGGGACGGGACGGCGAACACCGGGGAGCTGTTTTTT,CASRDGTANTGELFF
many,TRBV19,TRBJ2-1,.,TGTGCCAGTAGTATATCCCCTCACCCTTACAATGAGCAGTTCTTC,CASSISPHPYNEQFF
many,TRBV20-1,TRBJ2-7,TRBD1,TGCAGTGCTTCTTATGGACAGGGGGGCTACGAGCAGTACTTC,CSASYGQGGYEQYF
many,TRBV7-9,TRBJ1-3,TRBD1,TGTGCCAGCAGCGAGGGGGCAGGAAACACCATATATTTT,CASSEGAGNTIYF
.,TRBV28,TRBJ2-1,.,TGTGCCAGCAGTTTGTCGGGGGCGGCCAGCTCCTACAATGAGCAGTTCTTC,CASSLSGAASSYNEQFF
many,TRBV7-9,TRBJ1-1,TRBD1,TGTGCCAGCAGCGAAGACAGGGCCCCCATGAACACTGAAGCTTTCTTT,CASSEDRAPMNTEAFF
many,TRBV3-1,TRBJ1-6,TRBD1,TGTGCCAGCAGCCTTACGACAGGGGATAATTCACCCCTCCACTTT,CASSLTTGDNSPLHF
many,TRBV3-1,TRBJ1-4,TRBD1,TGTGCCAGCAGCCAAGCGGACAGGGATGAAAAACTGTTTTTT,CASSQADRDEKLFF
few,TRBV5-1,TRBJ2-7,.,TGCGCCAGCAGCGTACAGGTATTCGGCGAGCAGTACTTC,CASSVQVFGEQYF
many,TRBV6-1,TRBJ2-7,.,TGTGCCAGCAGTAGCGTCAATACCGGCTACGAGCAGTACTTC,CASSSVNTGYEQYF
many,TRBV3-1,TRBJ1-4,TRBD1,TGTGCCAGCAGCCAAGATGGACAGGGGGCTAATGAAAAACTGTTTTTT,CASSQDGQGANEKLFF
few,TRBV20-1,TRBJ2-2,.,TGCAGTGCTAGAGAGTGGCGACTGAGATCGAACACCGGGGAGCTGTTTTTT,CSAREWRLRSNTGELFF
many,TRBV3-1,TRBJ1-1,TRBD1,TGTGCCAGCAGCCAAGGAGACAGGGTATCGACTGAAGCTTTCTTT,CASSQGDRVSTEAFF
many,TRBV12-3/TRBV12-4,TRBJ2-3,.,TGTGCCAGCAGTGATCCTGCGGATACGCAGTATTTT,CASSDPADTQYF
few,TRBV6-1,TRBJ1-4,TRBD1,TGTGCCAGCAGTTCGGGACAGTTTGATGAAAAACTGTTTTTT,CASSSGQFDEKLFF
.,TRBV6-1,TRBJ1-1,.,TGTGCCAGCAGTGCCAAGGAGGGGTCTGACCCTGAAGCTTTCTTT,CASSAKEGSDPEAFF
many,TRBV12-3/TRBV12-4,TRBJ2-5,.,TGTGCCAGCAGCCCGACCGGGACGATGGGAGAGACCCAGTACTTC,CASSPTGTMGETQYF
.,TRBV10-2,TRBJ1-1,TRBD1,TGCGCCAGCGCCCCCCAGACAGGGAGGTTCGCTGAAGCTTTCTTT,CASAPQTGRFAEAFF
many,TRBV30,TRBJ1-1,.,TGTGCCTGGATTCGAACTGAAGCTTTCTTT,CAWIRTEAFF
few,TRBV5-6,TRBJ2-2,TRBD2,TGTGCCAGCAGCTCCGTGGTAGCGGGACGCGCCGGGGAGCTGTTTTTT,CASSSVVAGRAGELFF
few,TRBV18,TRBJ1-4,.,TGTGCCAGCTCACCATTTCCACTTCAATCAACTAATGAAAAACTGTTTTTT,CASSPFPLQSTNEKLFF
many,TRBV3-1,TRBJ1-2,.,TGTGCCAGCAGCGGGCAGGGTTTCTATGGCTACACCTTC,CASSGQGFYGYTF
many,TRBV28,TRBJ1-4,.,TGTGCAGTGTTGGGGGGTGAAAAACTGTTTTTT,CAVLGGEKLFF
many,TRBV5-1,TRBJ1-1,.,TGCGCCAGCAGCTTGGTGGTCGGGGGTGATACTGAAGCTTTCTTT,CASSLVVGGDTEAFF
.,TRBV9,TRBJ1-5,.,TGTGCCAGCAGCGTAGGGGTAGGGGCTCAGCCCCAGCATTTT,CASSVGVGAQPQHF